Here is one TCR beta chain with its context. The antigen remains unidentified. This CDR3 comprises 16 residues. Germline-derived CDR1 and CDR2 are MNHNS and SASEGT. Deletions cut 4 bases from V and 0 bases from J, with 13 bases between. Some clones are missing from TCRdb's copy, which holds only in-frame ones; the method was immunoSEQ multiplex PCR. The sample lists 350,000 to 450,000 clones; around 90% were seen once. This sample is part of a study of Ad26.COV2.S vaccination and SARS-CoV-2 variants. About the study: Intramuscular Ad26.COV2.S at 5x10^10 or 1x10^11 viral particles. Broader study findings: There was a possibility that the TCR breadth and depth analyses underestimated total T cell responses. Substantial breadth was reported for post-vaccination spike-specific CD8+ and CD4+ T cells. While placebo recipients had lower spike-specific TCR breadth, vaccine recipients had more.

As for treatment: around 19 received Ad26.COV2.S at low or high dose, single or two shots; several received placebo; per-sample allocation not given. Day 63 after the first injection of vaccine or placebo was the sampling time. This receptor was taken from a person between 18 and 65 years old who received the Ad26.COV2.S COVID-19 vaccine or a placebo. V and J are TRBV6-1 and TRBJ1-3; D gene unclear. The specimen comprised peripheral blood, sampled in a trial of Ad26.COV2.S vaccine versus placebo. The CDR3 nucleotides read TGTGCCAGCAGTGTGGTTAAGGGAAGCTCTGGAAACACCATATATTTT. Protein: CASSVVKGSSGNTIYF.